Reported below is one T cell receptor (beta chain). Its antigen is not known. A clone one base away is much larger, so this may be a read error. This sample was included in a study of T cells in Graves' hyperthyroidism and ophthalmopathy. Across the study: The authors collected peripheral blood at initial diagnosis, before any treatment.

Study-wide results and limits: The model forecast ophthalmopathy, anticipating it by a median approximately 6.2 months before onset. Most thyroid clonotypes that were expanded above 0.001 also turned up in blood.

RNA transcripts gave rise to amplified TCR beta CDR3 regions. A first-round RT-PCR of the TCR CDR3 used the HTBI primer set. Via MiXCR, TCRdb re-called the multiplex PCR reads, giving one row per CDR3 protein. The sample records roughly 800,000 distinct CDR3 sequences, 35% to 45% being singletons. The sample taken for sequencing was blood. This sequence originates from a young man with Graves' hyperthyroidism.

The DNA for the CDR3 is TGCAGCGCTACACAGGGGATAGAGACCCAGTACTTC. Translating gives CSATQGIETQYF. The chain carries TRBV29-1 and TRBJ2-5, with TRBD1 matching over 7 bases. V was pared by 7 bases and J by 4 bases, with 6 bases of the junction left unmatched. The CDR3 sequence is 12 residues long. CDR1 SQVTM and CDR2 ANQGSEA come from the germline V gene.